The sequence of this T cell receptor beta chain was determined in a study of identical twins. Whole-study results and caveats: A partial confounding effect on zero-insertion analyses could come from invariant MAIT and iNKT cells.

To note about this clonotype: No antigen is known for it.

Per germline, CDR1 SGHAT and CDR2 FQNNGV. The CDR3 contains 16 residues. With 4 bases removed from V and 4 bases from J, the gap between germline ends came to 17 bases. Healthy Caucasians made up all donors. A universal primer site came from template switching; cDNA carried unique molecular identifiers. MiXCR was run by TCRdb on the 5' RACE reads, yielding one entry per CDR3 protein. Of hundreds of thousands of distinct CDR3 sequences in the sample, around an eighth are singletons; the top ten hold around 1.6%. This same sample was also part of a study on yellow fever vaccine responses in identical twins.

The clonotype was recovered from a woman between 18 and 30 years old in good health. This chain joins TRBV11-2 and TRBJ2-1; D is possibly TRBD2 (5 bases). Sample: PBMCs. The chain's CDR3 is CASSSSGHRTYNEQFF. CDR3 bases: TGTGCCAGCAGCTCCAGCGGTCACAGAACATACAATGAGCAGTTCTTC. The full variable domain, rest sourced from reference TRBV11-2 and TRBJ2-1, is EAGVAQSPRYKIIEKRQSVAFWCNPISGHATLYWYQQILGQGPKLLIQFQNNGVVDDSQLPKDRFSAERLKGVDSTLKIQPAKLEDSAVYLCASSSSGHRTYNEQFFGPGTRLTVL.